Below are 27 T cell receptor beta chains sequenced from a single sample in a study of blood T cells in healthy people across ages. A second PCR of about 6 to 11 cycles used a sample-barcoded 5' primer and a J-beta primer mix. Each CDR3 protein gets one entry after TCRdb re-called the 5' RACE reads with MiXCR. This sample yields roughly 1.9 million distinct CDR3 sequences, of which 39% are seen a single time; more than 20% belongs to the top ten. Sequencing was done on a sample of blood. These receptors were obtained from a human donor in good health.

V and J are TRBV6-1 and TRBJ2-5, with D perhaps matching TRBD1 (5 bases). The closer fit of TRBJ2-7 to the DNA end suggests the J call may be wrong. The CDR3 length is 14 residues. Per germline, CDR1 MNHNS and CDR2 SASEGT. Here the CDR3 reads CAIRAPGGRYEQYF. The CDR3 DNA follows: TGTGCCATCAGGGCCCCAGGTGGCAGGTACGAGCAGTACTTC.

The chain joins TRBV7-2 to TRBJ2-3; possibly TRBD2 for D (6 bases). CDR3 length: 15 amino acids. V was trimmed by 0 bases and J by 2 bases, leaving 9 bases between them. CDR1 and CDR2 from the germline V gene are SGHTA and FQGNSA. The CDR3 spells CASSLASGTTDTQYF. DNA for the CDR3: TGTGCCAGCAGCTTAGCTAGCGGTACCACAGATACGCAGTATTTT.

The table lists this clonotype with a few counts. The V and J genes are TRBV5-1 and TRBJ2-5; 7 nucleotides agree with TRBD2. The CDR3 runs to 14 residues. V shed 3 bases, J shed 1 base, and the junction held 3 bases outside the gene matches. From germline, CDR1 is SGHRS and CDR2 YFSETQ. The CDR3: CASSYGTTQETQYF. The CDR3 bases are TGCGCCAGCAGCTACGGGACTACCCAAGAGACCCAGTACTTC. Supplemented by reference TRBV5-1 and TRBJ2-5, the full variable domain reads KAGVTQTPRYLIKTRGQQVTLSCSPISGHRSVSWYQQTPGQGLQFLFEYFSETQRNKGNFPGRFSGRQFSNSRSEMNVSTLELGDSALYLCASSYGTTQETQYFGPGTRLLVL.

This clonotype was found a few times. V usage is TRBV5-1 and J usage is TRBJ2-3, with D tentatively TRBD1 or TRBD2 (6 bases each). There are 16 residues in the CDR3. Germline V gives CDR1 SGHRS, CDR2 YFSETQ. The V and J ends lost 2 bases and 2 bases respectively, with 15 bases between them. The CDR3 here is CASSFPPGGLTDTQYF. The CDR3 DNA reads TGCGCCAGCAGCTTTCCTCCTGGGGGGCTCACAGATACGCAGTATTTT.

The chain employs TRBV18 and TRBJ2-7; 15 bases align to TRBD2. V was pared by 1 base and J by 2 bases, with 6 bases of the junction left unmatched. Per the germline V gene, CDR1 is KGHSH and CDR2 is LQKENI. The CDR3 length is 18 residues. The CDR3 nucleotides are TGTGCCAGCTCACCACGTATCGGGACTAGCGGGGGGCCCTACGAGCAGTACTTC. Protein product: CASSPRIGTSGGPYEQYF.

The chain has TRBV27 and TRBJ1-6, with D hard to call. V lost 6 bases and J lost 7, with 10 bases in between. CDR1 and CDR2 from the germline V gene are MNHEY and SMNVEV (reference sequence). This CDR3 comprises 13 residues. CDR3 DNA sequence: TGTGCCAGCAGCATGGGCGCCAATTCACCCCTCCACTTT. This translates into CASSMGANSPLHF.

As DNA, the CDR3 is TGCAGTGCTAGAGATAGATATGTCAGCAGGGTTGGGGAGACCCAGTACTTC. Its translation is CSARDRYVSRVGETQYF. The genes are TRBV20-1 and TRBJ2-5; possibly TRBD1 for D (5 bases). Trimming removed 0 bases from V and 5 bases from J, with 22 bases in between. This CDR3 spans 17 amino acids. From germline, CDR1 is DFQATT and CDR2 SNEGSKA (reference sequence).

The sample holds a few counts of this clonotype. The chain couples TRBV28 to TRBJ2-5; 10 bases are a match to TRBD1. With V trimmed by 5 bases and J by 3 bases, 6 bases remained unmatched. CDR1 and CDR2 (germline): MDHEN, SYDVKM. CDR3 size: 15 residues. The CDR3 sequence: CASSGPGTGEETQYF. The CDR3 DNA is TGTGCCAGCAGTGGACCCGGGACAGGGGAAGAGACCCAGTACTTC.

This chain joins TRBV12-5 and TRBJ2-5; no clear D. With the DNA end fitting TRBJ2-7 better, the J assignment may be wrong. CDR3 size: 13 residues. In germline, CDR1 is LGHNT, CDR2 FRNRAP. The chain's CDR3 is CASGLGLTSEQYF. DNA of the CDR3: TGTGCTAGTGGTTTAGGGCTTACCTCCGAGCAGTACTTC.

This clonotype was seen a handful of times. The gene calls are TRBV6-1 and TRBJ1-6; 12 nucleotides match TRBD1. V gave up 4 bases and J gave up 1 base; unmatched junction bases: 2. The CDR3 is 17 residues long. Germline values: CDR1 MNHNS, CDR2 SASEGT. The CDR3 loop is CASSGGQGASYNSPLHF. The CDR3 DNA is TGTGCCAGCAGTGGGGGACAGGGGGCTTCCTATAATTCACCCCTCCACTTT.

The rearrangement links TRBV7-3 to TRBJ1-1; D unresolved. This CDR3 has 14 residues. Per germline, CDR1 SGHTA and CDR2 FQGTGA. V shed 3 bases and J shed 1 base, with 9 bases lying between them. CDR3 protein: CASSLSWANTEAFF. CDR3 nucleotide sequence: TGTGCCAGCAGCTTGTCTTGGGCGAACACTGAAGCTTTCTTT. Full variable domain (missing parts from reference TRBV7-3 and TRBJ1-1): GAGVSQTPSNKVTEKGKYVELRCDPISGHTALYWYRQSLGQGPEFLIYFQGTGAADDSGLPNDRFFAVRPEGSVSTLKIQRTERGDSAVYLCASSLSWANTEAFFGQGTRLTVV.

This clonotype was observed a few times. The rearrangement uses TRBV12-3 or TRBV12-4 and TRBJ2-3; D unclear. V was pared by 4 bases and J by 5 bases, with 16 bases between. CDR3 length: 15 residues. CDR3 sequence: CASSSPADVVDTQYF. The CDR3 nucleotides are TGTGCCAGCAGTTCCCCGGCCGATGTAGTAGATACGCAGTATTTT.

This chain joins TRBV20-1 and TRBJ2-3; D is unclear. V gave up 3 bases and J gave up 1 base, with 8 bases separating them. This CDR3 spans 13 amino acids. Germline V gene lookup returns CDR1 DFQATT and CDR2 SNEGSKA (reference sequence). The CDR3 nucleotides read TGCAGTGCTAGGGCCCAGGGCACAGATACGCAGTATTTT. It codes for CSARAQGTDTQYF.

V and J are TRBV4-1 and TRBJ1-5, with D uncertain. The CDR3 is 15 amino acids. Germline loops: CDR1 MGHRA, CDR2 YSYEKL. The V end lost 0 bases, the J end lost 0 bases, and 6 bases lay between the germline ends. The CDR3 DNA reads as TGCGCCAGCAGCCAAGAACATTTTAGCAATCAGCCCCAGCATTTT. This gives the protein CASSQEHFSNQPQHF.

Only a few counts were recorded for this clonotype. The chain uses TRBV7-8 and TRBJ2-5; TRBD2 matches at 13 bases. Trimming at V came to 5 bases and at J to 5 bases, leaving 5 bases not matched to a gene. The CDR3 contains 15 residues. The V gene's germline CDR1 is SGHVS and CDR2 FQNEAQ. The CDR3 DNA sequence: TGTGCCAGCAGCCTGGGACTAGCGGGATTTGAGACCCAGTACTTC. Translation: CASSLGLAGFETQYF.

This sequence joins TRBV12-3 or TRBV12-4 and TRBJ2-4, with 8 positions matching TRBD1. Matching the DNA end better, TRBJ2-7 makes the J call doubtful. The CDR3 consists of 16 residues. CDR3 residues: CASSPLTGDAVGEQYF. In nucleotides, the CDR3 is TGTGCCAGCAGCCCATTGACAGGGGATGCCGTCGGCGAGCAGTACTTC.

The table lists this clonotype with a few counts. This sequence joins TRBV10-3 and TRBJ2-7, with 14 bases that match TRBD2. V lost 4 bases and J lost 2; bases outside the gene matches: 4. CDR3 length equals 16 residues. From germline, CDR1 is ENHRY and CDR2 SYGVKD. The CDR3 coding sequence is TGTGCCATCAGTGTTGGGGGACTAGCGGGGGCCTACGAGCAGTACTTC. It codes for CAISVGGLAGAYEQYF.

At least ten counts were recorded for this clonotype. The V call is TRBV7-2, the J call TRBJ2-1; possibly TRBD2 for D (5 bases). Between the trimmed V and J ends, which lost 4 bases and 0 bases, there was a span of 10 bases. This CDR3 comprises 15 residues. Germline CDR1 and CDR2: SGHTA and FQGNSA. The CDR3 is CASSSDGGSYNEQFF. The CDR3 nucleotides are TGTGCCAGCAGCTCGGACGGAGGCTCCTACAATGAGCAGTTCTTC.

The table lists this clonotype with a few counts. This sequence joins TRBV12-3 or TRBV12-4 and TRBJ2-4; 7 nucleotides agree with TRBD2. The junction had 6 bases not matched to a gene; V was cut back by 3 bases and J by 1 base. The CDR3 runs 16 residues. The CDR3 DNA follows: TGTGCCAGCAGTTTTGAGCGGGGAACTGCCAAAAACATTCAGTACTTC. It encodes CASSFERGTAKNIQYF.

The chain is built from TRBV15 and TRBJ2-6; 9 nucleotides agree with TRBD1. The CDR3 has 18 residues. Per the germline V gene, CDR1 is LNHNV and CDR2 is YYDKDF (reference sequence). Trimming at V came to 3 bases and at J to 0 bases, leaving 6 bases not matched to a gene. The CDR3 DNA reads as TGTGCCACCAGCAGGTCCGGGACAGGGACCTCTGGGGCCAACGTCCTGACTTTC. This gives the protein CATSRSGTGTSGANVLTF.

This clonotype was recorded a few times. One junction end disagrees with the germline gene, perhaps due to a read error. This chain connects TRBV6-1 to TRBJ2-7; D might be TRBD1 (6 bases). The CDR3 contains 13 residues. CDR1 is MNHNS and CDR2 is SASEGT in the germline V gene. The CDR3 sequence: CASGEGGMYGQYF. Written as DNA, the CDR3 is TGTGCCAGCGGTGAAGGGGGTATGTACGGGCAGTACTTC.

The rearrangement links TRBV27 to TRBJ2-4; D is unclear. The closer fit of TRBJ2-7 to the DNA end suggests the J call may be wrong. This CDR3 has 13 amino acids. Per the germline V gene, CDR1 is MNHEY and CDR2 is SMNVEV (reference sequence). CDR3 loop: CASSLLGLGEQYF. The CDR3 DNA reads TGTGCCAGCAGTTTATTAGGGCTGGGCGAGCAGTACTTC.

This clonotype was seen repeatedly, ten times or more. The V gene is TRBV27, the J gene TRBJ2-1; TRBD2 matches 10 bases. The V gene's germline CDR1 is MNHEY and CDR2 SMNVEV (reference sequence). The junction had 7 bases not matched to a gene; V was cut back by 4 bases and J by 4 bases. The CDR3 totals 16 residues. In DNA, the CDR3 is TGTGCCAGCAGTTCGCAAACTAGCGGGGCGTACAATGAGCAGTTCTTC. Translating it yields CASSSQTSGAYNEQFF.

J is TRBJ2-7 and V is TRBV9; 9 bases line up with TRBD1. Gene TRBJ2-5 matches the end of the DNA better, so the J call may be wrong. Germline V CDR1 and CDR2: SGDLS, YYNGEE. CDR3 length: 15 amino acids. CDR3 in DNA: TGTGCCAGCAGCGCCGGGACAGGGTGGAAAGAGACCCAGTACTTC. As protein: CASSAGTGWKETQYF.

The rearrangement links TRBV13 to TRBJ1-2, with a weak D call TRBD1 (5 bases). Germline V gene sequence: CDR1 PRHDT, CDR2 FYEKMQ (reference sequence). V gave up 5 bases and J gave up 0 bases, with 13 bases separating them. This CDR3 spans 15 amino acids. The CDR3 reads CASSTGDGPNYGYTF. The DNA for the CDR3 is TGTGCCAGCAGCACCGGGGACGGGCCTAACTATGGCTACACCTTC.

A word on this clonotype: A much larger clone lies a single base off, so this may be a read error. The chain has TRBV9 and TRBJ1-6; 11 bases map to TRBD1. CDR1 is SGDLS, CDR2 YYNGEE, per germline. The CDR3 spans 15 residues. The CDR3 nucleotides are TGTGCCAGCAGCGTAAAGGACAGGGGGCTTTCACCCCCCCACTTT. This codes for CASSVKDRGLSPPHF. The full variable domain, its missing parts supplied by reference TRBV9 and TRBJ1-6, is DSGVTQTPKHLITATGQRVTLRCSPRSGDLSVYWYQQSLDQGLQFLIQYYNGEERAKGNILERFSAQQFPDLHSELNLSSLELGDSALYFCASSVKDRGLSPPHFGNGTRLTVT.

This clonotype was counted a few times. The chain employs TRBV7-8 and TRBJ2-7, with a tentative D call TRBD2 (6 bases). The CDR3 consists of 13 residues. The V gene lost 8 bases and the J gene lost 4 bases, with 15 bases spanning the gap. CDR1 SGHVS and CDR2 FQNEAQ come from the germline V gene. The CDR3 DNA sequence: TGTGCCAGCGTCCGGGACTTGGGGTACGAGCAGTACTTC. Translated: CASVRDLGYEQYF.